What follows describes a single T cell receptor beta chain. This specimen comes from a study of cytomegalovirus exposure and HLA in healthy donors. In the study overall: A previous analysis identified approximately 110 million unique TCR beta sequences derived from roughly 180 million T cells.

A multiplex PCR was run with 60 Vbeta primers and 13 Jbeta primers. TCRdb keeps only in-frame clones here, not all; method: immunoSEQ multiplex PCR. The sample has some 200,000 clones, more than 75% seen once. J gave up 7 bases and V 0 bases, and 7 bases lay outside the gene matches. This CDR3 has 15 amino acids. Germline CDR1 reads SGHTA; CDR2 reads FQGTGA. What was sequenced was PBMCs. This receptor was obtained from a woman between 50 and 59 years old in good health and CMV-seropositive. The gene calls are TRBV7-3 and TRBJ2-7; 9 nucleotides match TRBD2. In DNA, the CDR3 is TGTGCCAGCAGCTTAACGGCGGGGGGGCCGCGAGAGCAGTACTTC. Translating gives CASSLTAGGPREQYF.